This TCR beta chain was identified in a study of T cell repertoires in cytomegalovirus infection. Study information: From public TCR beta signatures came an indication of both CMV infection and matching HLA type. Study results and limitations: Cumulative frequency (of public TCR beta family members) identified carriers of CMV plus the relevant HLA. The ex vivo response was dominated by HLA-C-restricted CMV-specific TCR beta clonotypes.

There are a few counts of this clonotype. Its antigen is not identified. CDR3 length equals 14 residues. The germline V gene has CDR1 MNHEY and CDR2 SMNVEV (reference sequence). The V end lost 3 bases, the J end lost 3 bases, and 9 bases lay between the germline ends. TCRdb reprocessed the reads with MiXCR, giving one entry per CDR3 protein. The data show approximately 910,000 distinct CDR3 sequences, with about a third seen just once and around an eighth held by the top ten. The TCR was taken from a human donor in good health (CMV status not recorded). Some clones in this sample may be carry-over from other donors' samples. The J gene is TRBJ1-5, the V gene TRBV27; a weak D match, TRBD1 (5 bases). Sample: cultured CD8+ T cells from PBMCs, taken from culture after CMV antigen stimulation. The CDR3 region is CASSFSDNNQPQHF. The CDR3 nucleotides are TGTGCCAGCAGTTTTTCGGACAACAATCAGCCCCAGCATTTT.